Listed below are T cell receptor beta chains from one sample, sequenced in a study of tumour-infiltrating T cells in Burkitt lymphoma. Generated by immunoSEQ multiplex PCR, the TCRdb table keeps only in-frame clones and is missing some. The sample includes some 4,600 clones, about 86% of them seen just once. The sequencing input was tumor tissue. These TCRs come from a human donor with diffuse large B-cell lymphoma. Some clones in this sample may be carry-over from other donors' samples. The CDR3 runs from the conserved cysteine through the conserved F or W. D genes are given only for firm matches. A row's size may be missing; if present it is once, few, many or a size class.

V gene	D gene	J gene	clone size	CDR3 DNA	CDR3 protein
TRBV7-8	NA	TRBJ2-1	NA	TGTGCCAGCAGCGACTCCGGGAGAGAGCAGTTCTTC	CASSDSGREQFF
TRBV30	NA	TRBJ1-5	NA	TGTGCCTGGAGTCTTGGGGTTAATCAGCCCCAGCATTTT	CAWSLGVNQPQHF
TRBV30	TRBD1	TRBJ2-7	NA	TGTGCCTGGAGTGATCGACAGGGAACCTACGAGCAGTACTTC	CAWSDRQGTYEQYF
TRBV9	NA	TRBJ1-5	NA	TGTGCCAGCAGCGTAGACGGGGTTAAGCCCCAGCATTTT	CASSVDGVKPQHF
TRBV27	TRBD2	TRBJ2-5	NA	TGTGCCAGCAGTTCTGGACTTGCGGGAGGCTCAGAGACCCAGTACTTC	CASSSGLAGGSETQYF
TRBV14	TRBD1	TRBJ2-2	NA	TGTGCCAGCAGCAGGGGGCACACCGGGGAGCTGTTTTTT	CASSRGHTGELFF
TRBV6-6	TRBD2	TRBJ2-1	NA	TGTGCCAGCAGCCCCGGACTAGCGGGGGCCAATGAGCAGTTCTTC	CASSPGLAGANEQFF
TRBV11-3	NA	TRBJ2-7	NA	TGTGCCAGCAGCCTTGGGTCCTCCTACGAGCAGTACTTC	CASSLGSSYEQYF
TRBV5-4	TRBD1	TRBJ1-5	NA	TGTGCCAGCCCCAGGACAGGGGGAACAAAAAATCAGCCCCAGCATTTT	CASPRTGGTKNQPQHF
TRBV7-9	TRBD1	TRBJ2-7	NA	TGTGCCAGCAGTAGGACAGGGGCCTACGAGCAGTACTTC	CASSRTGAYEQYF
TRBV5-4	NA	TRBJ1-3	NA	TGTGCCAGCAGCCCGGGGGCATCTGGAAACACCATATATTTT	CASSPGASGNTIYF
TRBV7-8	NA	TRBJ2-3	NA	TGTGCCAGCAGCTTACCTACTTTACGGTCCTCCAGGGGTACAGATACGCAGTATTTT	CASSLPTLRSSRGTDTQYF
TRBV30	TRBD1	TRBJ2-7	NA	TGTGCCTGGAGTGTACCGGGACAGGGTAGGTACGAGCAGTACTTC	CAWSVPGQGRYEQYF
TRBV19	NA	TRBJ2-5	NA	TGTGCCAGTAGACAATCCGGAGAGACCCAGTACTTC	CASRQSGETQYF
TRBV19	NA	TRBJ2-3	once	TGTGCCAGTACAGGCAGGGTATCAGATACGCAGTATTTT	CASTGRVSDTQYF
TRBV30	NA	TRBJ1-1	NA	TGTGCCTGGAAAGCCCTGGGAACTGAAGCTTTCTTT	CAWKALGTEAFF
TRBV10-1	TRBD2	TRBJ2-3	NA	TGCGCCAGCAGCCCGGGACTAGGCACAGATACGCAGTATTTT	CASSPGLGTDTQYF
TRBV27	TRBD2	TRBJ2-7	NA	TGTGCCAGCAGTTTATCGGCTAGCGGGGATCTCTACGAGCAGTACTTC	CASSLSASGDLYEQYF
TRBV6-6	NA	TRBJ2-4	once	TGTGCCAGCAGCCCAATGGGGGGATCGGGCAAAAACATTCAGTACTTC	CASSPMGGSGKNIQYF
TRBV18	TRBD1	TRBJ2-5	once	TGTGCCAGCTCATCGAGGAACAGGGGGCTTGAGACCCAGTACTTC	CASSSRNRGLETQYF
TRBV6-5	NA	TRBJ2-5	NA	TGTGCCAGCAGCCCCATCCAGGGGACCCAGTACTTC	CASSPIQGTQYF
TRBV5-1	NA	TRBJ2-1	NA	TGCGCCAGCAGGGCAGCTTCAAGCTCCTACAATGAGCAGTTCTTC	CASRAASSSYNEQFF
TRBV7-8	NA	TRBJ1-5	NA	TGTACCAGCAGCTTAGTTACACGGCCCCAGCATTTT	CTSSLVTRPQHF
TRBV5-1	TRBD2	TRBJ2-5	NA	TGCGCCAGCAGCTTGCCCAGTACTAGCGGGAGTTCGGAGACCCAGTACTTC	CASSLPSTSGSSETQYF
TRBV10-3	NA	TRBJ2-1	NA	TGTGCCATCAGTGATGTCAATGAGCAGTTCTTC	CAISDVNEQFF
TRBV19	NA	TRBJ2-4	NA	TGTGCCAGTAGTATAGTTTCGATTTCCTTAGCCAAAAACATTCAGTACTTC	CASSIVSISLAKNIQYF
TRBV7-6	TRBD1	TRBJ2-7	NA	TGTGCCAGCAGCTCCCAGGGGGTTGCCTACGAGCAGTACTTC	CASSSQGVAYEQYF
TRBV30	TRBD2	TRBJ2-5	NA	TGTGCCTGGGCCGGGACTAGCACTGGTACGGAGACCCAGTACTTC	CAWAGTSTGTETQYF